Listed here are 6 T cell receptor beta chains from one sample, sequenced in a study of spatial heterogeneity in lung cancer. TCRdb analysed the 5' RACE reads with MiXCR anew, one entry per CDR3 protein. The top ten hold 15% of the sample, which has 12,000 or so distinct CDR3 sequences, roughly 15% seen once. Broader study findings: Higher tumor mutation counts went along with higher counts of expanded intratumoral alpha and beta TCRs.

These receptors' targets are unknown. The sample's time point: sample taken at primary tumor resection. The material sequenced was lung tumor tissue, taken at surgery. The receptor set was obtained from a male donor with early-stage non-small cell lung cancer.

This clonotype was detected a few times. The V call is TRBV7-2, the J call TRBJ2-1, with unresolved D. Germline V gene data show CDR1 as SGHTA and CDR2 as FQGNSA. CDR3 length: 13 amino acids. Between the trimmed V and J ends, which lost 4 bases and 8 bases, there was a span of 12 bases. CDR3 in DNA: TGTGCCAGCAGCTCCCCTAACATCGATGAGCAGTTCTTC. Translated, it gives CASSSPNIDEQFF.

This clonotype has ten or more counts. The rearrangement uses TRBV2 and TRBJ2-3; perhaps D is TRBD1 or TRBD2 (5 bases each). Germline V gene lookup returns CDR1 SNHLY and CDR2 FYNNEI. This CDR3 contains 14 residues. V shed 9 bases and J shed 1 base, with 14 bases lying between them. In DNA, the CDR3 is TGTGCCAGTTCCCGGGACGGGGGCACAGATACGCAGTATTTT. Amino acids: CASSRDGGTDTQYF.

J is TRBJ2-1 and V is TRBV7-2; 9 bases align to TRBD1. The CDR3 totals 12 residues. The germline V gene has CDR1 SGHTA and CDR2 FQGNSA. V shed 2 bases, J shed 14 bases, and the junction held 4 bases outside the gene matches. The DNA of the CDR3 is TGTGCCAGCAGCTTACAGGGGGACAGGGAGTTCTTC. Residues: CASSLQGDREFF. The whole variable domain, filled in from reference TRBV7-2 and TRBJ2-1, reads GAGVSQSPSNKVTEKGKDVELRCDPISGHTALYWYRQSLGQGLEFLIYFQGNSAPDKSGLPSDRFSAERTGGSVSTLTIQRTQQEDSAVYLCASSLQGDREFFGPGTRLTVL.

This clonotype occurred a few times. The genes are TRBV7-9 and TRBJ1-5; D gene unclear. V was pared by 5 bases and J by 4 bases, with 15 bases between. Per germline, CDR1 SEHNR and CDR2 FQNEAQ (reference sequence). This CDR3 spans 15 amino acids. The CDR3 reads CASSPTGPGNQPQHF. CDR3 bases: TGTGCCAGCAGCCCGACCGGGCCGGGGAATCAGCCCCAGCATTTT. The full variable domain, rest sourced from reference TRBV7-9 and TRBJ1-5, is DTGVSQNPRHKITKRGQNVTFRCDPISEHNRLYWYRQTLGQGPEFLTYFQNEAQLEKSRLLSDRFSAERPKGSFSTLEIQRTEQGDSAMYLCASSPTGPGNQPQHFGDGTRLSIL.

With regard to this clonotype: A junction end diverges from the germline sequence, so it may reflect a read error. The rearrangement links TRBV20-1 to TRBJ2-2; tentatively, D is TRBD2 (5 bases). The CDR3 spans 12 residues. The V gene's germline CDR1 is DFQATT and CDR2 SNEGSKA (reference sequence). CDR3 sequence reads: CSARDNTGEPFF. As DNA, the CDR3 is TGCAGTGCTAGAGACAACACCGGGGAGCCGTTTTTT.

V gene TRBV20-1 combines with J gene TRBJ2-7; unclear D gene. The CDR3 length is 10 residues. Germline loops: CDR1 DFQATT, CDR2 SNEGSKA (reference sequence). Trimming stripped 6 bases from V and 5 bases from J, with 8 bases between. In DNA, the CDR3 is TGCAGTGCGCTAAGAGACGAGCAGTACTTC. Translation gives CSALRDEQYF.